Following are 14 T cell receptor beta chains from one sample sequenced in a study of tumor-infiltrating lymphocytes in primary liver carcinoma. cDNA specific to TCR beta was made from around 530 ng of total RNA, with a constant-region primer employed for priming. Slightly modified ARM-PCR with three nested multiplex PCR rounds yielded TCR beta libraries. TRBV1-TRBV30 forward primers and a C-beta reverse primer were used in the first two PCR rounds, which each ran for ten to eleven cycles. TCRdb used MiXCR to reprocess the multiplex PCR reads, holding one entry per CDR3 protein. Here the sample spans about 320,000 distinct CDR3 sequences, roughly three fifths being singletons. Blood RNA originated from unsorted whole blood, with germline DNA additionally extracted. The material sequenced was peripheral blood. All receptors derive from a woman in her 30s with primary liver carcinoma and hepatitis B virus infection.

This chain joins TRBV6-5 and TRBJ1-2, with TRBD1 matching over 7 bases. The CDR3 has 16 amino acids. The trim removed 5 bases at V and 7 bases at J, leaving 16 bases unmatched. Germline CDR1 MNHEY, CDR2 SVGAGI. The CDR3 DNA reads TGTGCCAGCAGTCACGCAGGGGGAGGTGCGGTTGGTGGCTACACCTTC. Protein sequence: CASSHAGGGAVGGYTF.

The chain combines TRBV5-5 with TRBJ2-2; D is undetermined. This CDR3 is built from 12 residues. Germline V gene data show CDR1 as SGHKS and CDR2 as YYEKEE (reference sequence). V dropped 2 bases and J dropped 7 bases, with 6 bases sitting between them. For the CDR3, the DNA is TGTGCCAGCAGCTTCAGGAGCGGGGAGCTGTTTTTT. Amino acids: CASSFRSGELFF.

On this clonotype: The conserved phenylalanine or tryptophan normally closing the CDR3 is absent here, so this likely arose from a read error. V is TRBV12-5 and J is TRBJ2-1; D remains ambiguous. Germline V gives CDR1 LGHNT, CDR2 FRNRAP. This CDR3 contains 14 residues. The CDR3 here is CACGLERTGVRQFL. The CDR3 bases are TGTGCTTGTGGTTTGGAGCGCACCGGCGTGAGGCAGTTCCTC.

V is TRBV5-4 and J is TRBJ2-7; 7 nucleotides line up with TRBD2. Germline V gives CDR1 SGHNT, CDR2 YYREEE (reference sequence). The V and J ends lost 6 bases and 6 bases, in that order; junction bases with no gene match: 15. The CDR3 length is 15 residues. CDR3 in amino acids: CASNSHQGGASEQYF. DNA for the CDR3: TGTGCCAGCAACTCTCACCAGGGAGGGGCGTCCGAGCAGTACTTC.

Details on this clonotype: This may come from a read error, since a much larger clone is one base off. The chain has TRBV4-1 and TRBJ2-1; D is ambiguous. Trimming stripped 1 base from V and 0 bases from J, with 13 bases between. This CDR3 region has 17 residues. Germline lookup yields CDR1 MGHRA and CDR2 YSYEKL. The CDR3 region has the DNA TGCGCCAGCAGCCAAGTGGTCGTGAGAGGCTCCTACAATGAGCAGTTCTTC. It translates to CASSQVVVRGSYNEQFF.

This clonotype was seen repeatedly, ten times or more. The chain couples TRBV29-1 to TRBJ2-2; D gene uncertain. The ends were cut back, 0 bases at V and 6 bases at J, with 5 bases in the middle. The germline CDR1 and CDR2 sequences are SQVTM and ANQGSEA. CDR3 length equals 12 residues. The CDR3 DNA reads as TGCAGCGTTGAAGATGGTCCCGGGGAGCTGTTTTTT. This translates into CSVEDGPGELFF.

This clonotype was observed a single time. This chain joins TRBV7-2 and TRBJ2-1, with D unclear. CDR1 SGHTA and CDR2 FQGNSA come from the germline V gene. The CDR3 sequence is 13 residues long. V was shortened by 5 bases and J by 9 bases, with 14 bases between the two germline ends. The CDR3 protein is CASSVGRLSEQFF. The DNA for the CDR3 is TGTGCCAGCAGCGTAGGACGGCTCAGTGAGCAGTTCTTC.

This sequence joins TRBV6-2 or TRBV6-3 and TRBJ2-1; 7 positions agree with TRBD2. The CDR3 consists of 18 residues. V was pared by 7 bases and J by 4 bases, with 19 bases of the junction left unmatched. Germline V gives CDR1 MNHEY, CDR2 SVGEGT. The CDR3 sequence: CASTPGLAALGMYNEQFF. Here the CDR3 DNA reads TGTGCCAGCACCCCGGGGCTAGCGGCCCTGGGTATGTACAATGAGCAGTTCTTC.

This rearrangement joins TRBV6-5 to TRBJ2-7, with TRBD2 matching over 9 bases. Germline loops: CDR1 MNHEY, CDR2 SVGAGI. The CDR3 runs to 17 residues. Trimming took 7 bases from V and 6 from J; bases not matched to a gene: 19. The CDR3 spells CASKVPSPHSGSTEQYF. Here the CDR3 DNA reads TGTGCCAGCAAGGTACCCAGCCCCCATAGCGGGAGCACCGAGCAGTACTTC.

As regards this clonotype: A junction boundary mismatches the germline segment, possibly from a read error. The CDR3 nucleotides are TGTACCAGCAGCTCCTACAGGGGGCCAAGGGAGACCCAGTACTTC. This sequence encodes CTSSSYRGPRETQYF. The rearrangement uses TRBV7-9 and TRBJ2-5; 9 bases fit TRBD1. CDR1 and CDR2 (germline): SEHNR, FQNEAQ (reference sequence). The CDR3 extends over 15 amino acids. Using reference TRBV7-9 and TRBJ2-5 for the parts outside the CDR3, the full variable domain is DTGVSQNPRHKITKRGQNVTFRCDPISEHNRLYWYRQTLGQGPEFLTYFQNEAQLEKSRLLSDRFSAERPKGSFSTLEIQRTEQGDSAMYLCTSSSYRGPRETQYFGPGTRLLVL.

This clonotype has a count of ten or more. The CDR3 here is CASRIPDGSNQPQHF. The CDR3 bases are TGTGCCAGCAGGATACCGGACGGTAGCAATCAGCCCCAGCATTTT. The V call is TRBV6-1, the J call TRBJ1-5; D is uncertain. This CDR3 is 15 amino acids long. The V end was cut by 6 bases, the J end by 0 bases, with 12 bases between. Looked up from germline, CDR1 is MNHNS and CDR2 is SASEGT.

V and J are TRBV12-3 or TRBV12-4 and TRBJ2-7; TRBD2 agrees at 7 bases. CDR3 length: 17 amino acids. Trimming at V came to 3 bases and at J to 3 bases, leaving 14 bases not matched to a gene. This chain's CDR3 is CASSLGGSGTNRYEQYF. The CDR3 region has the DNA TGTGCCAGCAGTTTGGGGGGGAGCGGGACCAACCGCTACGAGCAGTACTTC.

This chain connects TRBV28 to TRBJ1-1, with D possibly being TRBD1 (5 bases). This CDR3 has 15 amino acids. Germline assignment: CDR1 MDHEN and CDR2 SYDVKM. V lost 6 bases, J lost 4 bases, and 18 bases lay in between. This chain's CDR3 is CASRNYRDRSTEAFF. CDR3 nucleotide sequence: TGTGCCAGCAGAAATTACCGGGACCGTTCCACTGAAGCTTTCTTT.

This clonotype appeared a few times. The rearrangement uses TRBV6-5 and TRBJ1-4, with 10 bases aligning to TRBD1. V was clipped by 2 bases and J by 7 bases; unmatched bases: 1. Germline-derived CDR1 and CDR2 are MNHEY and SVGAGI. There are 14 residues in the CDR3. The CDR3 DNA is TGTGCCAGCAGTTACGACAGGGGGCTTGAAAAACTGTTTTTT. Amino acid sequence: CASSYDRGLEKLFF.